The next 7 T cell receptor beta chains were all read from a single sample in a study of radiation and T cells in renal cell carcinoma. The treatment is: treatment-naive control, cytoreductive nephrectomy. Using immunoSEQ multiplex PCR, the repertoire was profiled, and TCRdb retains in-frame clones only, with some absent. This repertoire shows some 25,000 clones, 55% to 70% found once; its top ten account for less than 25%. The sample here was tumor tissue, taken from a patient whose treatment was nephrectomy without radiotherapy. The receptors shown here come from a man in his forties or fifties with renal cell carcinoma.

The chain combines TRBV15 with TRBJ2-1; the match to TRBD2 covers 7 bases. The V gene end was trimmed by 1 base and the J gene end by 4 bases; junction bases not matched to a gene: 13. Germline V gene lookup returns CDR1 LNHNV and CDR2 YYDKDF (reference sequence). The CDR3 is 18 amino acids. For the CDR3, the DNA is TGTGCCACCAGCAGAGTCTTCAAGAGCGGGATCTTATACAATGAGCAGTTCTTC. This gives the protein CATSRVFKSGILYNEQFF.

As regards this clone: A junction end diverges from the germline sequence, so it may reflect a read error. The V call is TRBV7-2, the J call TRBJ1-6; possible D gene TRBD1, 6 bases. The CDR3 covers 17 residues. The germline V gene has CDR1 SGHTA and CDR2 FQGNSA. The CDR3 bases are TGTGCCAGCAGCTTAGTCGGGTGGGGGCAAATTAATTCATCCCTCCACTTT. Translated: CASSLVGWGQINSSLHF.

This rearrangement joins TRBV5-8 to TRBJ1-5; 7 positions agree with TRBD1. V gave up 2 bases and J gave up 2 bases; unmatched junction bases: 1. Per germline, CDR1 SGHTS and CDR2 YDEGEE. The CDR3 is made up of 14 amino acids. Here the CDR3 reads CASSFGTGNQPQHF. The CDR3 DNA reads as TGTGCCAGCAGCTTCGGGACAGGCAATCAGCCCCAGCATTTT.

The genes are TRBV28 and TRBJ2-7, with 7 bases identical to TRBD2. There are 14 residues in the CDR3. Germline loops: CDR1 MDHEN, CDR2 SYDVKM. Losses at the gene ends were 8 bases for V and 3 bases for J; bases not matched to a gene: 10. CDR3 sequence (DNA): TGTGCCAGCCCTCTCGGGAGGTGCCGCTACGAGCAGTACGTC. This translates into CASPLGRCRYEQYV.

This chain uses TRBV29-1 with TRBJ2-1, with 7 bases matching TRBD1. V was clipped by 2 bases and J by 5 bases; unmatched bases: 3. The germline CDR1 and CDR2 sequences are SQVTM and ANQGSEA. The CDR3 has 13 amino acids. CDR3 region: CSVERDRDNEQFF. Here the CDR3 DNA reads TGCAGCGTTGAACGAGACAGGGACAATGAGCAGTTCTTC.

This clone was detected only once. This chain joins TRBV2 and TRBJ2-7; D could derive from TRBD1 or TRBD2 (6 bases each). Germline V gives CDR1 SNHLY, CDR2 FYNNEI. Between the trimmed V and J ends, which lost 6 bases and 12 bases, there was a span of 15 bases. This CDR3 has 11 residues. The CDR3 region is CASSQNRDWYV. The DNA for the CDR3 is TGTGCCAGCAGCCAGAACAGGGACTGGTACGTC.

CDR3 coding DNA: TGTGCCAGTAGTATACCCCCCGGCGCGAATCGGTTCTCTGGCTACACCTTC. This gives the protein CASSIPPGANRFSGYTF. The chain couples TRBV19 to TRBJ1-2; D is unresolved. Germline CDR1 reads LNHDA; CDR2 reads SQIVND (reference sequence). V was cut by 2 bases and J by 7 bases, with 23 bases left in between. This CDR3 region has 17 residues.